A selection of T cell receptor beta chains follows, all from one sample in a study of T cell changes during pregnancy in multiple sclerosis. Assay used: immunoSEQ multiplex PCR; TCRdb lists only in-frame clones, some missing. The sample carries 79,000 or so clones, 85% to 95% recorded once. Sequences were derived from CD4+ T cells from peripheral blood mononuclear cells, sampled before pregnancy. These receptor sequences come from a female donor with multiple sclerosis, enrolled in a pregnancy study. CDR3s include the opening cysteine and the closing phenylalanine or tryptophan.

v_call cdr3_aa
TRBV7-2 CASSRFLKEVPQHF
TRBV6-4 CASSASAGGVGANVLTF
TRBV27 CASSLWSGGNSPLHF
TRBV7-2 CASSPPGRFSYNEQFF
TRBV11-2 CASAPRGGAYNEQFF
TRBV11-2 CASSLAPGTASYEQYF
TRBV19 CASSTRQGNNEQFF
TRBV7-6 CASRPTEVDEAFF
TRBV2 CASSDRQAYYGYTF
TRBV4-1 CASSPIGHSLAGTDTQYF
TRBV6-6 CASSYSTGMETQYF
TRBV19 CASSLRQPSTEAFF
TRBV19 CASTLTGYGYTF
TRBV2 CASSPGTVETQYF
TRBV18 CASSPVKGLGNTIYF
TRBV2 CASRAALDRGQETQYF
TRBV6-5 CASRALAGGHREQFF
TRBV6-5 CASSPNTGELFF
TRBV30 CAYAPGGGAREQYF
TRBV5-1 CASSYGQGYGYTF
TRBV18 CASSPPDRGMDTEAFF
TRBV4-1 CASSQDSPSSDTQYF
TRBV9 CASSPGTGFFGNTIYF
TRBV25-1 CASAGTGNTGELFF
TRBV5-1 CASSHLPSGSGNNEQFF
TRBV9 CASSPHSTGIYGYTF
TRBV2 CASSERYNEQFF
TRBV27 CASSFRGAGEKRSPLHF
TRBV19 CASSALGQLSSYNEQFF
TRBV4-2 CASSQDRGTGAVEQYF
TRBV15 CATSSDLAGAYTDTQYF
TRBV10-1 CASSEGTSGPDTQYF
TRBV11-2 CASSFASFGSYEQYF
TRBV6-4 CASSDPSTDTQYF
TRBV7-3 CASSRTGGLQETQYF
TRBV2 CASSISGGAVNEQFF
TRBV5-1 CASSFDSGTEVSPLHF
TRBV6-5 CASSYREVFYEAFF
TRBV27 CASSLSRARGVTQYF
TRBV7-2 CASSLGVAPLYF
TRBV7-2 CASSFLSFRGNNSPLHF
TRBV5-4 CALSDTGQGAYEQYF